Below, one TCR beta chain is given with its context. This entry comes from a study of T cell responses to AZD1222 COVID-19 vaccine. The data were produced by immunoSEQ multiplex PCR, yet TCRdb's version contains in-frame clones alone and is incomplete. This table has about 94,000 clones, approximately 91% appearing once. The CDR3 has 15 residues. Per germline, CDR1 SGHVS and CDR2 FQNEAQ. Trimming removed 1 base from V and 8 bases from J, with 12 bases in between. This clonotype was sampled from an adult in good health. Source: peripheral blood, taken on day 0 of AZD1222 vaccination. This chain links TRBV7-8 with TRBJ1-6; D is possibly TRBD1 (5 bases). CDR3 residues: CASSLGLGEHSPLHF. The CDR3 DNA reads TGTGCCAGCAGCTTAGGTTTGGGGGAACATTCACCCCTCCACTTT.